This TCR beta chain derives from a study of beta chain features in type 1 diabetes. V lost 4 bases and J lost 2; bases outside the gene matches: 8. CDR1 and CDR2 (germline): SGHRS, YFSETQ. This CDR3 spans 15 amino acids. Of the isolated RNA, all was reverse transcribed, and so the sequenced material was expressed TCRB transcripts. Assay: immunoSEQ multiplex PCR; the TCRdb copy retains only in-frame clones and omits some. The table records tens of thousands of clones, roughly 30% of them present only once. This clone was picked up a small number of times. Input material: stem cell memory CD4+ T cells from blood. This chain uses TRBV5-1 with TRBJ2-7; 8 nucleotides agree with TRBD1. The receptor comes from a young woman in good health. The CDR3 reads CASSRAGQGPYEQYF. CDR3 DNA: TGCGCCAGCAGCCGGGCCGGACAGGGCCCCTACGAGCAGTACTTC.